This T cell receptor (beta chain) was retrieved from a study of blood T cell repertoires in COVID-19. Overall study context: The United States, Italy and Spain were the sources of the acute and convalescent COVID-19 samples.

This clone was recorded only once. Method: immunoSEQ multiplex PCR; TCRdb's copy keeps in-frame clones and lacks some. The sample yields 470,000 or so clones, 70% to 90% seen once. Germline CDR1 reads LGHDT; CDR2 reads YNNKEL (reference sequence). Trimming removed 4 bases from V and 2 bases from J; junction bases left unmatched: 3. The CDR3 sequence is 15 residues long. The chain has TRBV3-1 (or the pseudogene TRBV3-2) and TRBJ1-3, with 9 bases lining up with TRBD1. The sample was peripheral blood. This clonotype originated in a human donor in a cohort sampled during active COVID-19. CDR3 DNA: TGTGCCAGCAGCCGGGGGACAGGGCCTGGAAACACCATATATTTT. It yields the protein CASSRGTGPGNTIYF.